This T cell receptor (beta chain) was captured in a study of T cell changes during pregnancy in multiple sclerosis. Trimming cost V 5 bases and J 7 bases; bases outside gene matches: 6. CDR1 SEHNR and CDR2 FQNEAQ come from the germline V gene (reference sequence). The CDR3 is made up of 15 amino acids. Sequenced by immunoSEQ multiplex PCR; TCRdb stores in-frame clones only, minus some. In the table there are roughly 60,000 clones, over 95% of which are singletons. Material: CD8+ T cells from peripheral blood mononuclear cells, obtained after pregnancy. The sequence derives from a female donor with multiple sclerosis, enrolled in a pregnancy study. J is TRBJ2-1 and V is TRBV7-9, with TRBD1 identical over 12 bases. Here the CDR3 reads CASSSGTGGWNEQFF. The CDR3 DNA reads as TGTGCCAGCAGCAGTGGGACAGGGGGCTGGAATGAGCAGTTCTTC.